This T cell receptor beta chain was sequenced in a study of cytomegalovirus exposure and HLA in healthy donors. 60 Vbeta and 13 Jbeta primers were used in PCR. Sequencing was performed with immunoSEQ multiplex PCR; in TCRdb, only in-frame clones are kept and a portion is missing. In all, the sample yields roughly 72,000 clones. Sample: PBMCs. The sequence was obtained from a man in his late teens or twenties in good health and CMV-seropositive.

CDR3 nucleotides: TGTGCCAGCAGCTTAGGAGTAGCCCAGAATGAGCAGTTCTTC. This sequence encodes CASSLGVAQNEQFF. This chain uses TRBV11-3 with TRBJ2-1; no definite D call. Trimming took 1 base from V and 7 from J, leaving 11 bases between them. The CDR3 is 14 residues long. CDR1 SGHNT and CDR2 YENEEA come from the germline V gene. The full variable domain, with the rest looked up from reference TRBV11-3 and TRBJ2-1, is EAGVVQSPRYKIIEKKQPVAFWCNPISGHNTLYWYLQNLGQGPELLIRYENEEAVDDSQLPKDRFSAERLKGVDSTLKIQPAELGDSAVYLCASSLGVAQNEQFFGPGTRLTVL.